This T cell receptor beta chain was profiled in a study of PD-1 blockade in classical Hodgkin lymphoma. Measured with immunoSEQ multiplex PCR; TCRdb has only the in-frame clones, and not every one. The data contain approximately 61,000 clones, over 75% of them seen just once; the ten biggest clones take up about 15%. As to this clone: The target antigen is unknown.

Every patient relapsed after autologous stem cell transplantation, and brentuximab vedotin exposure varied. The study, taken as a whole, reports: Lower baseline TCR diversity marked trial partial responders and progressors.

CDR3 length: 15 amino acids. CDR1 is SNHLY, CDR2 FYNNEI, per germline. V was pared by 5 bases and J by 5 bases, with 18 bases between. The chain links TRBV2 to TRBJ1-2; D gene uncertain. The TCR comes from a human donor with classical Hodgkin lymphoma. The sequenced sample was peripheral blood mononuclear cells (PBMCs), obtained at baseline. This chain's CDR3 is CASSRGRELVYGYTF. Written as DNA, the CDR3 is TGTGCCAGCAGTCGAGGACGAGAACTAGTATATGGCTACACCTTC. The full variable domain, with the rest looked up from reference TRBV2 and TRBJ1-2, is EPEVTQTPSHQVTQMGQEVILRCVPISNHLYFYWYRQILGQKVEFLVSFYNNEISEKSEIFDDQFSVERPDGSNFTLKIRSTKLEDSAMYFCASSRGRELVYGYTFGSGTRLTVV.